This T cell receptor (beta chain) was found in a study of T cell repertoires in cytomegalovirus infection. Overall study: HLA-B-restricted CMV epitopes that are well studied, plus recently identified HLA-C-restricted ones, were used by the study. Public TCR beta signatures provided an indication of both CMV infection and a matching HLA type.

This clonotype was counted many times. Its antigen is still unknown. TCRdb fed the reads into MiXCR, producing one record per CDR3 protein. In the table there are over 40,000 distinct CDR3 sequences, roughly 19% of which are singletons. Notes on the study in general: The study found HLA-C-restricted CMV-specific TCR beta clonotypes dominating the ex vivo response.

This CDR3 spans 14 amino acids. Trimming cost V 5 bases and J 7 bases, with 16 bases left between them. Germline values: CDR1 SGHTA, CDR2 FQGTGA. This chain uses TRBV7-3 with TRBJ2-3; D gene uncertain. The TCR was taken from a human donor in good health (CMV status not recorded). Some clones in this sample may be carry-over from other donors' samples. Here the sequenced sample was CD8+ T cells from cultured PBMCs, taken from culture after CMV antigen stimulation. The CDR3 sequence: CASSAAGETHTQYF. In nucleotides, the CDR3 is TGTGCCAGCAGCGCCGCAGGAGAGACCCATACGCAGTATTTT.